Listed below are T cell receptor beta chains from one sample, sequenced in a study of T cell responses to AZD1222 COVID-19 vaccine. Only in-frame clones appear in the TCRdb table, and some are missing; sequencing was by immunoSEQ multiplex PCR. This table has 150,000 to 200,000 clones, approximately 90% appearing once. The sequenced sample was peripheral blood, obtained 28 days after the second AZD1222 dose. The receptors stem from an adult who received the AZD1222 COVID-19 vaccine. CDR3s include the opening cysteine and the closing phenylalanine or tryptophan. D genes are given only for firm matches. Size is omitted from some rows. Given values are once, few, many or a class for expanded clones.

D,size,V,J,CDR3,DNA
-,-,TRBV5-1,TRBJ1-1,CASSLRVSTEAFF,TGCGCCAGCAGCCTTAGGGTCAGCACTGAAGCTTTCTTT
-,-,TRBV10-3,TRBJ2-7,CATRAGSYEQYF,TGTGCCACCCGAGCGGGTTCCTACGAGCAGTACTTC
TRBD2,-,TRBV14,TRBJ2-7,CASSQEGWREAGEQYF,TGTGCCAGCAGCCAAGAAGGTTGGCGGGAGGCGGGCGAGCAGTACTTC
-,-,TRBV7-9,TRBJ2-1,CASSRTGRGPYNEQFF,TGTGCCAGCAGCCGAACTGGGCGGGGACCCTACAATGAGCAGTTCTTC
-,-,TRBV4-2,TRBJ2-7,CASSQAGVREEQYF,TGTGCCAGCAGCCAAGCCGGCGTTAGAGAGGAGCAGTACTTC
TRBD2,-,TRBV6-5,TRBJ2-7,CASSYSGGGSSYEQYF,TGTGCCAGCAGTTACTCCGGCGGGGGAAGCTCCTACGAGCAGTACTTC
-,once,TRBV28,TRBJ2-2,CASSSLPRDTDTGELFF,TGTGCCAGCAGTTCCCTCCCCCGGGACACCGACACCGGGGAGCTGTTTTTT
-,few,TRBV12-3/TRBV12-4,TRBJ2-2,CASSLQNTGELFF,TGTGCCAGCAGTTTACAGAACACCGGGGAGCTGTTTTTT
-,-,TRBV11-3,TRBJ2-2,CASSSSWGDSNTGELFF,TGTGCCAGCAGCTCCTCCTGGGGGGATTCGAACACCGGGGAGCTGTTTTTT
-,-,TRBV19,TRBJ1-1,CASSVAMPNTEAFF,TGTGCCAGTTCGGTGGCTATGCCGAACACTGAAGCTTTCTTT
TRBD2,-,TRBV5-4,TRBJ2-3,CASSRAGTSGTDTQYF,TGTGCCAGCAGCCGAGCAGGGACTAGCGGGACCGATACGCAGTATTTT
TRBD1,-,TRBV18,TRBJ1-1,CASSPTTGIVEAFF,TGTGCCAGCTCACCAACGACAGGGATAGTTGAAGCTTTCTTT
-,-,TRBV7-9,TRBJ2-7,CASSPGTSSYEQYF,TGTGCCAGCAGTCCCGGGACATCCTCCTACGAGCAGTACTTC
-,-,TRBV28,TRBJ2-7,CASTFGAQEQYF,TGTGCCAGCACTTTCGGGGCGCAAGAGCAGTACTTC
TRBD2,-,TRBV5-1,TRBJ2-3,CASSGASGPTDTQYF,TGCGCCAGCAGCGGGGCTAGCGGACCCACAGATACGCAGTATTTT
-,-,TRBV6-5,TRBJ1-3,CASSYSPGLGNTIYF,TGTGCCAGCAGTTACTCTCCCGGGTTGGGAAACACCATATATTTT
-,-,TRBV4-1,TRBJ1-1,CASSPTDRRTEAFF,TGCGCCAGCAGCCCCACAGACCGGCGGACTGAAGCTTTCTTT
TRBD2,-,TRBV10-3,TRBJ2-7,CAISDDSGIYSYEQYF,TGTGCCATCAGTGATGATAGCGGGATCTACTCCTACGAGCAGTACTTC
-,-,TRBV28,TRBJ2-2,CATTVGSTGELFF,TGTGCCACCACAGTTGGGTCCACCGGGGAGCTGTTTTTT
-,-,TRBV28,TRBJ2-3,CATSGGGADTQYF,TGTGCCACCTCGGGGGGCGGGGCAGATACGCAGTATTTT
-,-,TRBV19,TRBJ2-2,CASSITGSFTGELFF,TGTGCCAGTAGTATTACAGGGTCGTTCACCGGGGAGCTGTTTTTT
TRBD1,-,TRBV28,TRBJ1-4,CASRLDRVGEKLFF,TGTGCCAGCAGGTTAGACAGGGTTGGCGAAAAACTGTTTTTT
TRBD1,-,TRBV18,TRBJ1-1,CASSPQKQGAEAFF,TGTGCCAGCTCACCACAAAAACAGGGGGCTGAAGCTTTCTTT
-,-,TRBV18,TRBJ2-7,CASSNLDYEQYF,TGTGCCAGCTCCAATCTAGACTACGAGCAGTACTTC
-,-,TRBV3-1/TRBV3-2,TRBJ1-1,CASSQDFWPPDTEAFF,TGTGCCAGCAGCCAAGATTTCTGGCCCCCGGACACTGAAGCTTTCTTT
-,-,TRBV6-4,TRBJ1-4,CASSEGTGGYEKLFF,TGTGCCAGCAGTGAAGGTACAGGCGGATATGAAAAACTGTTTTTT
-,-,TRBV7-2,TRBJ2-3,CASSLGGGGTDTQYF,TGTGCCAGCAGCTTAGGAGGAGGAGGCACAGATACGCAGTATTTT
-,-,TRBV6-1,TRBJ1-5,CASSEAAAIGNQPQHF,TGTGCCAGCAGTGAAGCGGCGGCCATCGGCAATCAGCCCCAGCATTTT
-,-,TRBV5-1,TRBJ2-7,CASSLDREYEQYF,TGCGCCAGCAGCTTGGACAGGGAGTACGAGCAGTACTTC
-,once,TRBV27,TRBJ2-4,CASSSPGRNIQYF,TGTGCCAGCAGTTCCCCCGGCAGAAACATTCAGTACTTC
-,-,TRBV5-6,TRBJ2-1,CASSTKAPYNEQFF,TGTGCCAGCAGCACCAAGGCCCCCTACAATGAGCAGTTCTTC
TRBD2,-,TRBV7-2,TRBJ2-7,CASSSLAGVYEQYF,TGTGCCAGCAGCTCTCTAGCGGGAGTCTACGAGCAGTACTTC
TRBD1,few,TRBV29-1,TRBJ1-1,CSVLRGQGAAFF,TGCAGCGTGCTTCGGGGACAGGGGGCAGCTTTCTTT
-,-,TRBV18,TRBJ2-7,CASSREGNEQYF,TGTGCCAGCTCCCGCGAGGGGAACGAGCAGTACTTC
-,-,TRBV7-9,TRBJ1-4,CASSFGSGAANEKLFF,-
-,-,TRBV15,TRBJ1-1,CATSRDLSGDTEAFF,TGTGCCACCAGCAGAGATCTGTCGGGAGACACTGAAGCTTTCTTT
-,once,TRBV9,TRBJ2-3,CASSHKKGVPLRATDTQYF,TGTGCCAGCAGCCATAAGAAGGGGGTGCCACTGAGGGCCACAGATACGCAGTATTTT
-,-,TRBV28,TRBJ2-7,CASTSGLYEQYF,TGTGCCAGCACCTCGGGCCTCTACGAGCAGTACTTC
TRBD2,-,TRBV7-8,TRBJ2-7,CASSLMRGNSYEQYF,TGTGCCAGCAGCTTGATGCGGGGGAACTCCTACGAGCAGTACTTC
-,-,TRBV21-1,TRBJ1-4,CASSPDIKNEKLFF,TGTGCCAGCAGTCCCGACATAAAAAATGAAAAACTGTTTTTT
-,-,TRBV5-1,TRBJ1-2,CASSLLQNYGYTF,TGCGCCAGCAGCTTATTGCAGAACTATGGCTACACCTTC
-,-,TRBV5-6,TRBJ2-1,CASSLGGALYNEQFF,TGTGCCAGCAGCTTGGGCGGGGCGCTTTACAATGAGCAGTTCTTC
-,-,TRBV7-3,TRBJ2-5,CASSPGGKETQYF,TGTGCCAGCAGCCCCGGAGGAAAAGAGACCCAGTACTTC
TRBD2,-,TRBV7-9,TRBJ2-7,CASSRGGTSAYEQYF,TGTGCCAGCTCAAGAGGTGGGACTAGCGCCTACGAGCAGTACTTC
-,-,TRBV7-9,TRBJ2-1,CASSLELAIAEQFF,TGTGCCAGCAGCTTAGAGCTAGCGATCGCTGAGCAGTTCTTC
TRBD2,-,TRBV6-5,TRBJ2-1,CASSYAGTTPHEQFF,TGTGCCAGCAGTTACGCCGGGACTACCCCCCATGAGCAGTTCTTC
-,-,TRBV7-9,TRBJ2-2,CASSRTGELFF,TGTGCCAGCAGCCGAACCGGGGAGCTGTTTTTT
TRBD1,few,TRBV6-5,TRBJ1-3,CASSHDRDAGNTIYF,TGTGCCAGCAGTCATGACAGGGATGCTGGAAACACCATATATTTT
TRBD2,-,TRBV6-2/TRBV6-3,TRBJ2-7,CASRPPTSGRFLEQYF,TGTGCCAGCAGACCTCCTACTAGCGGGAGATTCCTAGAGCAGTACTTC
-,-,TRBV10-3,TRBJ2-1,CATSPGPPTHEQFF,TGTGCCACCTCGCCGGGACCTCCCACACATGAGCAGTTCTTC
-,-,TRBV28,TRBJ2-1,CASSLAGGGGNEQFF,TGTGCCAGCAGTTTAGCAGGAGGTGGTGGCAATGAGCAGTTCTTC
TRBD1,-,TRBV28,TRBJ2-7,CASSPPDRARVIRSEQYF,TGTGCCAGCAGTCCCCCCGACAGGGCCAGAGTCATCCGGAGCGAGCAGTACTTC
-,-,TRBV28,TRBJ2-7,CASSGNYEQYF,TGTGCCAGCAGCGGGAACTACGAGCAGTACTTC
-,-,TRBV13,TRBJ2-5,CASSSTWETQYF,TGTGCCAGCAGCTCTACCTGGGAGACCCAGTACTTC
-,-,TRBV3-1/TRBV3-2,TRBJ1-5,CASSQDRSQLGFSNQPQHF,TGTGCCAGCAGCCAAGATCGGAGTCAGTTGGGATTCAGCAATCAGCCCCAGCATTTT